These T cell receptor beta chains were read from a single sample in a study of blood T cell repertoires in COVID-19. Assay used: immunoSEQ multiplex PCR; TCRdb lists only in-frame clones, some missing. This sample has 130,000 or so clones, with roughly nine tenths found just once. Sequencing was performed on peripheral blood. The receptors stem from a man between 65 and 85 years old with active or convalescent COVID-19. Both conserved end residues are trimmed from each CDR3.

cdr3_length j_call v_call cdr3_aa
12 TRBJ2-2 TRBV28 ATKGQGAGGELF
11 TRBJ1-5 TRBV12-3/TRBV12-4 ASSPRENQPQH
14 TRBJ2-5 TRBV23-1 ASSQSRTGSGETQY
16 TRBJ1-4 TRBV5-8 ASSYKTGRGGTNEKLF
14 TRBJ2-2 TRBV4-1 ASSQETWYGTGELF
13 TRBJ1-4 TRBV6-6 ASSYPWEGNEKLF
13 TRBJ2-7 TRBV7-6 ASSTGQRSVYEQY
14 TRBJ1-2 TRBV6-5 ASSYWQEGKNYGYT
11 TRBJ2-1 TRBV29-1 SVPLLAGDEQF
12 TRBJ1-2 TRBV7-2 ASSDRTGLNGYT